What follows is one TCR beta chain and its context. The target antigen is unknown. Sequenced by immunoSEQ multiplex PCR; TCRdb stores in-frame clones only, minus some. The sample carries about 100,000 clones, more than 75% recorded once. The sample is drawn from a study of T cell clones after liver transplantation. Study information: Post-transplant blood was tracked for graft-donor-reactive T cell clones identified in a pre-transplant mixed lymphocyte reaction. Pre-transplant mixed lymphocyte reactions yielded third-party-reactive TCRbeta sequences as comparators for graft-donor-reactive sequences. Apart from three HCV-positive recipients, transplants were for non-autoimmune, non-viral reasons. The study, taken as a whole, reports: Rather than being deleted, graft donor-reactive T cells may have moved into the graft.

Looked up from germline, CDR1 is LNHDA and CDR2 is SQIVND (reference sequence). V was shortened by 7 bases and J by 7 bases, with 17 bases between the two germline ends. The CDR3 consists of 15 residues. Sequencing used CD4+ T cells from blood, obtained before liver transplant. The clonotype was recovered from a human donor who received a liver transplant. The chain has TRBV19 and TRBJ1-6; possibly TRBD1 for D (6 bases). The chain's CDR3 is CASTTPDRFNSPLHF. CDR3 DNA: TGTGCCAGTACCACACCGGACAGATTCAATTCACCCCTCCACTTT.